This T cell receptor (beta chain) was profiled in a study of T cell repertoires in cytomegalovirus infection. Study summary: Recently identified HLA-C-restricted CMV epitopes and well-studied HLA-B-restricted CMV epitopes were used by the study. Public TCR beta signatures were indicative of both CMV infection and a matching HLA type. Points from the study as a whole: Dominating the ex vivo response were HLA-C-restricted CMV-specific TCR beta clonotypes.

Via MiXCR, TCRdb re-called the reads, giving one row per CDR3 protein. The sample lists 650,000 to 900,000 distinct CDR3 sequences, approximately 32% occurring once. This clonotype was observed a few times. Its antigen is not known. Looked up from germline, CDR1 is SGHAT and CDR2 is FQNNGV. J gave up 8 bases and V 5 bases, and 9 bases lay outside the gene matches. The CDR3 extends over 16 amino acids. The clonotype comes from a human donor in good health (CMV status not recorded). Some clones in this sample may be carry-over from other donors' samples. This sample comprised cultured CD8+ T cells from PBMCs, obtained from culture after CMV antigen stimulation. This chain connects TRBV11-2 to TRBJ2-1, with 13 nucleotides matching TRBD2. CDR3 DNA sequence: TGTGCCAGCAGCGGATGGGGACTAGCGGGGTTTCATGAGCAGTTCTTC. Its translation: CASSGWGLAGFHEQFF. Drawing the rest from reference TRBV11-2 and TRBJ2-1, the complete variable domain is EAGVAQSPRYKIIEKRQSVAFWCNPISGHATLYWYQQILGQGPKLLIQFQNNGVVDDSQLPKDRFSAERLKGVDSTLKIQPAKLEDSAVYLCASSGWGLAGFHEQFFGPGTRLTVL.